This T cell receptor (beta chain) was sequenced during a study of CD8+ T cells in alopecia areata. Study observations and caveats: Scalp samples also yield sequences of resident alphabeta T cells from normal skin. It was less clear whether patients shared TCRs than it was in mice, possibly because of HLA. Elevated clonality characterized lesional scalp relative to normal scalp, particularly in alopecia totalis/universalis.

Collected material from alopecia areata patients comprised lesional scalp punch biopsies and peripheral blood. The CDR3 spans 15 residues. Germline CDR1 and CDR2: GTSNPN and SVGIG (reference sequence). V gave up 0 bases and J gave up 3 bases, with 11 bases separating them. As concerns this clone: Its antigen is not known.

Following RNA extraction, reverse transcription yielded cDNA that acted as the sequencing template. Repertoires were generated with immunoSEQ multiplex PCR, while TCRdb's copy carries only in-frame clones and drops some. This table has around 120,000 clones, less than 50% appearing once. Sequencing was performed on NKG2D-low CD8+ T cells sorted from blood. The V and J genes are TRBV30 and TRBJ2-2, with D possibly TRBD2 on 6 matching bases. The receptor comes from a human donor with alopecia areata. In DNA form, the CDR3 reads TGTGCCTGGAGTGTAAGCAGGGAGGACACCGGGGAGCTGTTTTTT. It specifies CAWSVSREDTGELFF.